This T cell receptor (beta chain) is drawn from a study of shared clonotypes between healthy human individuals. The CDR3 length is 14 residues. CDR1 is ENHRY and CDR2 is SYGVKD in the germline V gene. With 5 bases clipped from V and 4 bases from J, the junction kept 2 bases outside the gene matches. It was across several immunoSEQ plates that each subset's genomic DNA was evenly split. Profiled with immunoSEQ multiplex PCR; TCRdb holds only in-frame clones, not every one. The sample carries millions of clones, about 95% recorded once. This receptor was obtained from a man aged 18 to 29 in good health. The J gene is TRBJ2-1, the V gene TRBV10-3; TRBD2 matches 10 bases. Source material: naive CD4+ T cells sorted from blood. Noted subset: CD45RA+ positively selected. The DNA for the CDR3 is TGTGCCATCAGTCAGACTAGCGGGTACAATGAGCAGTTCTTC. It encodes CAISQTSGYNEQFF.